This passage covers 27 T cell receptor beta chains from one sample sequenced in a study of shared clonotypes between healthy human individuals. The assay was immunoSEQ multiplex PCR, and TCRdb's table has in-frame clones only and misses some. The repertoire consists of about 2.3 million clones, with approximately 90% occurring once and the leading ten covering approximately 0.41%. Sequencing was carried out using naive CD4+ T cells from PBMCs. Subset in this sample: CD45RA+ positively selected. These receptors originate from a man aged 18-30 years in good health. Some clones in this sample may be carry-over from other donors' samples.

The chain couples TRBV6-1 to TRBJ1-3; D might be TRBD1 (6 bases). Per germline, CDR1 MNHNS and CDR2 SASEGT. The CDR3 totals 13 residues. V was cut by 4 bases and J by 8 bases, with 12 bases left in between. CDR3 sequence reads: CASSANREHTIYF. In DNA, the CDR3 is TGTGCCAGCAGTGCCAACAGGGAGCACACCATATATTTT.

About this clone: The identical CDR3 is also encoded by other nucleotide sequences in the sample. The chain couples TRBV4-3 to TRBJ2-5; D gene uncertain. This CDR3 has 12 amino acids. V lost 0 bases and J lost 2, with 1 base in between. The germline gives CDR1 LGHNA, CDR2 YSLEER. The CDR3 nucleotides read TGCGCCAGCAGCCAAGATCAAGAGACCCAGTACTTC. As protein: CASSQDQETQYF.

The chain carries TRBV7-3 and TRBJ2-7; 7 bases map to TRBD1. V trimming: 3 bases; J trimming: 3 bases; junction bases outside the gene matches: 5. CDR1 is SGHTA, CDR2 FQGTGA, per germline. This CDR3 spans 14 amino acids. The CDR3 region has the DNA TGTGCCAGCAGCTTCCGGGACAGCCACTACGAGCAGTACTTC. Translating gives CASSFRDSHYEQYF.

The chain employs TRBV9 and TRBJ1-1; D not certain. The CDR3 extends over 14 amino acids. V gave up 4 bases and J gave up 5 bases, with 15 bases separating them. Germline values: CDR1 SGDLS, CDR2 YYNGEE. The CDR3 is CASSPQVAETEAFF. CDR3 nucleotides: TGTGCCAGCAGCCCCCAGGTGGCAGAGACTGAAGCTTTCTTT.

This sequence joins TRBV5-1 and TRBJ2-7; a weak D match, TRBD1 (5 bases). Germline V CDR1 and CDR2: SGHRS, YFSETQ. The V end was cut by 8 bases, the J end by 6 bases, with 18 bases between. The CDR3 loop spans 13 amino acids. CDR3 sequence reads: CASADRNALEQYF. The CDR3 bases are TGCGCCAGTGCAGACAGAAACGCCCTCGAGCAGTACTTC. The full variable domain, its missing parts supplied by reference TRBV5-1 and TRBJ2-7, is KAGVTQTPRYLIKTRGQQVTLSCSPISGHRSVSWYQQTPGQGLQFLFEYFSETQRNKGNFPGRFSGRQFSNSRSEMNVSTLELGDSALYLCASADRNALEQYFGPGTRLTVT.

The chain carries TRBV2 and TRBJ2-5; 9 positions agree with TRBD2. CDR1 is SNHLY, CDR2 FYNNEI, per germline. V trimming: 7 bases; J trimming: 11 bases; junction bases outside the gene matches: 14. CDR3 size: 14 residues. CDR3 sequence reads: CASNMEVAGVGQYF. In nucleotides, the CDR3 is TGTGCCAGCAATATGGAGGTAGCGGGAGTCGGGCAGTACTTC.

The V gene is TRBV23-1, the J gene TRBJ2-1; the match to TRBD1 covers 8 bases. TRBV23-1 counts as an open reading frame of uncertain function. The CDR3 contains 16 residues. The J segment lost 4 bases and the V segment lost 3 bases, leaving 8 bases of the junction unmatched. CDR3 DNA sequence: TGCGCCAGCAGTCACGATTGGACAGGGACTTACAATGAGCAGTTCTTC. It translates to CASSHDWTGTYNEQFF.

CDR3 in amino acids: CASSLAGQQGPYEQYF. The CDR3 bases are TGTGCCAGCAGCTTAGCAGGGCAACAGGGACCCTACGAGCAGTACTTC. V and J are TRBV7-6 and TRBJ2-7; TRBD1 is a possible D gene (6 bases). The CDR3 is 16 amino acids. The germline V and J ends were trimmed by 0 bases and 2 bases, with 14 bases remaining between them. The germline CDR1 and CDR2 sequences are SGHVS and FNYEAQ.

This chain links TRBV7-2 with TRBJ2-3; TRBD2 matches at 8 bases. CDR1 SGHTA and CDR2 FQGNSA come from the germline V gene. The CDR3 consists of 15 residues. V lost 5 bases, J lost 5 bases, and 9 bases stayed unmatched. The CDR3 nucleotides read TGTGCCAGCAGCCCAACAAAACGGGAGGGAGATACGCAGTATTTT. It translates to CASSPTKREGDTQYF.

To note about this clone: Other DNA sequences in this sample translate to the same CDR3. This chain links TRBV18 with TRBJ2-3; D unresolved. V gave up 2 bases and J gave up 4 bases, with 4 bases separating them. In germline, CDR1 is KGHSH, CDR2 LQKENI. The CDR3 loop spans 12 amino acids. The CDR3 nucleotides read TGTGCCAGCTCACCAATCGCAGATACGCAGTATTTT. Translated: CASSPIADTQYF. Complete variable domain (other parts from reference TRBV18 and TRBJ2-3): NAGVMQNPRHLVRRRGQEARLRCSPMKGHSHVYWYRQLPEEGLKFMVYLQKENIIDESGMPKERFSAEFPKEGPSILRIQQVVRGDSAAYFCASSPIADTQYFGPGTRLTVL.

This chain links TRBV5-1 with TRBJ2-7, with D maybe TRBD2 (5 bases). The length of the CDR3 is 15 residues. Trimming removed 1 base from V and 3 bases from J, with 14 bases in between. CDR1 is SGHRS, CDR2 YFSETQ, per germline. The CDR3 loop is CASSLSAGRLYEQYF. CDR3 nucleotides: TGCGCCAGCAGCTTGTCGGCGGGCCGCCTCTACGAGCAGTACTTC. The full variable domain, with the rest looked up from reference TRBV5-1 and TRBJ2-7, is KAGVTQTPRYLIKTRGQQVTLSCSPISGHRSVSWYQQTPGQGLQFLFEYFSETQRNKGNFPGRFSGRQFSNSRSEMNVSTLELGDSALYLCASSLSAGRLYEQYFGPGTRLTVT.

The chain couples TRBV6-5 to TRBJ1-5; TRBD1 is a possible D gene (5 bases). Trimming stripped 5 bases from V and 0 bases from J, with 11 bases between. CDR1 is MNHEY, CDR2 SVGAGI, per germline. The CDR3 loop spans 15 amino acids. The CDR3 region is CASSPKGNSNQPQHF. The CDR3 region has the DNA TGTGCCAGCAGTCCCAAGGGGAATAGCAATCAGCCCCAGCATTTT.

This chain uses TRBV2 with TRBJ2-1; the D gene is possibly TRBD2 (6 bases). Between the trimmed V and J ends, which lost 8 bases and 10 bases, there was a span of 24 bases. This CDR3 has 15 amino acids. Germline CDR1 reads SNHLY; CDR2 reads FYNNEI. CDR3 residues: CASGHLVAASWEQFF. CDR3 nucleotide sequence: TGTGCCAGCGGACATCTGGTAGCGGCCTCGTGGGAGCAGTTCTTC.

CDR3 sequence (DNA): TGTGCCAGCAGCCCCATCGCATCCTACAATGAGCAGTTCTTC. This sequence encodes CASSPIASYNEQFF. The gene calls are TRBV9 and TRBJ2-1; unclear D gene. The V end was cut by 4 bases, the J end by 1 base, with 9 bases between. The CDR3 runs to 14 residues. Germline-derived CDR1 and CDR2 are SGDLS and YYNGEE.

The chain uses TRBV7-7 and TRBJ2-3, with D perhaps matching TRBD2 (6 bases). V was trimmed by 1 base and J by 1 base, leaving 12 bases between them. Germline values: CDR1 SSHAT, CDR2 FNYEAQ (reference sequence). The CDR3 runs to 16 residues. The CDR3 DNA follows: TGTGCCAGCAGCTTAGGACTAGAGCGGGGCACAGATACGCAGTATTTT. Protein: CASSLGLERGTDTQYF. The full variable domain, completed using reference TRBV7-7 and TRBJ2-3, is GAGVSQSPRYKVTKRGQDVTLRCDPISSHATLYWYQQALGQGPEFLTYFNYEAQPDKSGLPSDRFSAERPEGSISTLTIQRTEQRDSAMYRCASSLGLERGTDTQYFGPGTRLTVL.

The chain carries TRBV7-3 and TRBJ2-1; D may be TRBD1 (6 bases). CDR1 is SGHTA and CDR2 is FQGTGA in the germline V gene. Deletions cut 5 bases from V and 4 bases from J, with 15 bases between. This CDR3 has 15 residues. The CDR3 sequence is CASSLLGGTYNEQFF. The CDR3 nucleotides read TGTGCCAGCAGCCTACTAGGGGGTACATACAATGAGCAGTTCTTC.

The genes are TRBV28 and TRBJ1-2; D possibly corresponds to TRBD1 (6 bases). There are 15 residues in the CDR3. The germline V gene has CDR1 MDHEN and CDR2 SYDVKM. Trimming shortened V by 7 bases and J by 4 bases, and 19 bases separated the two germline ends. The CDR3 DNA reads as TGTGCCAGCACCCCCCCTTGGGGGGCCGCCTATGGCTACACCTTC. It encodes CASTPPWGAAYGYTF.

The chain links TRBV19 to TRBJ2-5, with 8 positions matching TRBD1. Trimming removed 4 bases from V and 1 base from J; junction bases left unmatched: 2. The germline gives CDR1 LNHDA, CDR2 SQIVND (reference sequence). The CDR3 sequence is 14 residues long. The CDR3 DNA reads TGTGCCAGTAGTACCGGGACAGGCCAAGAGACCCAGTACTTC. The encoded protein is CASSTGTGQETQYF.

The chain links TRBV5-1 to TRBJ2-5; 10 bases fit TRBD2. V shed 0 bases, J shed 6 bases, and the junction held 8 bases outside the gene matches. Germline loops: CDR1 SGHRS, CDR2 YFSETQ. The CDR3 is made up of 16 amino acids. In DNA, the CDR3 is TGCGCCAGCAGCTTGGCCCCTAGCGGGAGTGGGAAGACCCAGTACTTC. Protein: CASSLAPSGSGKTQYF.

The chain couples TRBV10-3 to TRBJ2-7, with 7 bases lining up with TRBD1. Per the germline V gene, CDR1 is ENHRY and CDR2 is SYGVKD. Trimming removed 6 bases from V and 6 bases from J; junction bases left unmatched: 5. The CDR3 consists of 12 residues. CDR3 nucleotide sequence: TGTGCCATCAGACAGGGGTCAGGCGAGCAGTACTTC. Its translation is CAIRQGSGEQYF.

This clone was observed a single time. The CDR3 reads CASRPQDRSYYGYTF. The DNA for the CDR3 is TGTGCCAGCAGACCTCAGGACAGGAGTTACTATGGCTACACCTTC. This sequence joins TRBV6-5 and TRBJ1-2, with 7 bases identical to TRBD1. This CDR3 has 15 amino acids. Trimming took 6 bases from V and 3 from J; bases not matched to a gene: 10. CDR1 MNHEY and CDR2 SVGAGI come from the germline V gene.

This chain uses TRBV11-1 with TRBJ2-4; unclear D gene. Trimming took 4 bases from V and 1 from J, leaving 11 bases between them. In germline, CDR1 is SGHAT, CDR2 FQDESV (reference sequence). The CDR3 totals 15 residues. Here the CDR3 DNA reads TGTGCCAGCAGCTCTGGCCCCGAGGCCAAAAACATTCAGTACTTC. It encodes CASSSGPEAKNIQYF.

The chain carries TRBV7-2 and TRBJ1-1; D gene ambiguous. The CDR3 is 15 residues long. Per germline, CDR1 SGHTA and CDR2 FQGNSA. Trimming removed 2 bases from V and 4 bases from J, with 14 bases in between. This CDR3 is CASSLLLGGVTEAFF. CDR3 DNA: TGTGCCAGCAGCTTACTCCTGGGCGGGGTCACTGAAGCTTTCTTT.

Regarding this clone: Within the sample, other DNA sequences also encode this same CDR3. The rearrangement joins TRBV9 to TRBJ2-5; no clear D gene. Germline assignment: CDR1 SGDLS and CDR2 YYNGEE. The length of the CDR3 is 13 residues. Trimming cost V 0 bases and J 2 bases, with 5 bases left between them. In DNA, the CDR3 is TGTGCCAGCAGCGTAGGGCTACAAGAGACCCAGTACTTC. This encodes CASSVGLQETQYF.

The rearrangement joins TRBV4-1 to TRBJ1-3; TRBD1 agrees at 10 bases. There are 14 residues in the CDR3. The trim removed 6 bases at V and 3 bases at J, leaving 2 bases unmatched. Germline V gives CDR1 MGHRA, CDR2 YSYEKL. The CDR3 sequence: CASRTGGDGNTIYF. The CDR3 DNA sequence: TGCGCCAGCAGGACAGGGGGCGATGGAAACACCATATATTTT.

The CDR3 reads CASTRAESIGELFF. The CDR3 bases are TGCGCCAGCACCAGAGCAGAGTCCATCGGGGAGCTGTTTTTT. J is TRBJ2-2 and V is TRBV10-1, with unresolved D. The CDR3 is made up of 14 amino acids. The ends were cut back, 7 bases at V and 7 bases at J, with 16 bases in the middle. Germline V lookup: CDR1 WNHNN, CDR2 SYGVQD (reference sequence).

The rearrangement joins TRBV28 to TRBJ1-2; the match to TRBD1 covers 8 bases. CDR3 length equals 14 residues. Germline loops: CDR1 MDHEN, CDR2 SYDVKM. With V trimmed by 6 bases and J by 8 bases, 11 bases remained unmatched. CDR3 residues: CASSLRPDRDGYTF. In DNA form, the CDR3 reads TGTGCCAGCAGCCTAAGGCCGGACAGGGACGGCTACACCTTC.